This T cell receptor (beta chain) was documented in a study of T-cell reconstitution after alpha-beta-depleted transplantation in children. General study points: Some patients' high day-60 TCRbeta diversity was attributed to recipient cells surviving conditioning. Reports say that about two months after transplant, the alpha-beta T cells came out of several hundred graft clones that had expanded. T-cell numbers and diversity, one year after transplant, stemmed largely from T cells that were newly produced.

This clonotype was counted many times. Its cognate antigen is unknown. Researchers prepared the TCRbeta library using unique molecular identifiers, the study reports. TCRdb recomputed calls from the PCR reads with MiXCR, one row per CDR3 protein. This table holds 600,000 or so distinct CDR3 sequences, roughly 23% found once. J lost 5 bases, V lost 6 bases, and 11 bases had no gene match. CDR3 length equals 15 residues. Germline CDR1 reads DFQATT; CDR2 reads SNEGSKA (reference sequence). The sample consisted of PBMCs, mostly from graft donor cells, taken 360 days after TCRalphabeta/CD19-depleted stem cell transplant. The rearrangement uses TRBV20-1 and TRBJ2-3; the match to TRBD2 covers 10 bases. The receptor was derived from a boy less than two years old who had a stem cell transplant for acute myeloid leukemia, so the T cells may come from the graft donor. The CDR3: CSAPPSGGAGDTQYF. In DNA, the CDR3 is TGCAGTGCCCCCCCCAGCGGGGGGGCTGGAGATACGCAGTATTTT.